A single sample is the source of the 29 T cell receptor beta chains below, sequenced in a study of regulatory T cells in long-lasting Graves disease. In building TCR beta libraries, iRepertoire HTBI primers were used together with Arm-PCR of CDR3 regions. TCRdb analysed the multiplex PCR reads with MiXCR anew, one entry per CDR3 protein. In the table there are 450,000 to 500,000 distinct CDR3 sequences, roughly 16% of which are singletons. The time point was: newly diagnosed GD, antithyroid drugs for less than 3 months. With RNA extracted from PBMCs as input, the TCR library was made. These data were also filed under a second study, of T cells in Graves' hyperthyroidism and ophthalmopathy.

The sequencing here drew on peripheral blood mononuclear cells (PBMCs), taken at new diagnosis, from a patient treated with antithyroid drugs. Receptors were obtained from a middle-aged man with Graves disease.

This clonotype has just a few counts. This chain connects TRBV3-1 to TRBJ2-1, with 7 bases identical to TRBD1. CDR1 and CDR2 from the germline V gene are LGHDT and YNNKEL (reference sequence). The CDR3 runs to 16 residues. J lost 8 bases, V lost 3 bases, and 13 bases had no gene match. The CDR3 protein is CASSQAQVRQGDEQFF. The CDR3, as DNA: TGTGCCAGCAGCCAGGCCCAGGTCCGCCAGGGGGATGAGCAGTTCTTC.

V is TRBV19 and J is TRBJ2-1; possible D gene TRBD2, 6 bases. Germline V gene sequence: CDR1 LNHDA, CDR2 SQIVND (reference sequence). Trimming took 2 bases from V and 1 from J, leaving 9 bases between them. The CDR3 is 15 amino acids. DNA for the CDR3: TGTGCCAGTAGTATATCTGCGGGATCCTACAATGAGCAGTTCTTC. Translating gives CASSISAGSYNEQFF.

With regard to this clonotype: This may arise from a read error, as a much more abundant clone is one base away. The chain joins TRBV10-1 to TRBJ2-1; D is possibly TRBD1 (6 bases). The CDR3 covers 13 residues. CDR1 and CDR2 from the germline V gene are WNHNN and SYGVQD (reference sequence). The V end lost 0 bases, the J end lost 10 bases, and 10 bases lay between the germline ends. The CDR3 region is CASSESGAREQFF. DNA of the CDR3: TGCGCCAGCAGTGAGTCGGGGGCGCGCGAGCAGTTCTTC.

This clonotype was picked up a small number of times. The genes are TRBV2 and TRBJ2-3; unclear D gene. Germline V gives CDR1 SNHLY, CDR2 FYNNEI. V lost 6 bases and J 0 bases, leaving 16 bases between the germline ends. The CDR3 contains 16 residues. The DNA for the CDR3 is TGTGCCAGCAGCCAAGAATCCAGACCTAGCACAGATACGCAGTATTTT. Its protein product is CASSQESRPSTDTQYF.

This clonotype was found many times. The chain joins TRBV20-1 to TRBJ1-2; 7 bases fit TRBD1. CDR3 size: 12 residues. The junction had 5 bases not matched to a gene; V was cut back by 6 bases and J by 4 bases. Germline V lookup: CDR1 DFQATT, CDR2 SNEGSKA (reference sequence). The CDR3 sequence: CSAGTAVYGYTF. The DNA for the CDR3 is TGCAGTGCCGGGACAGCAGTCTATGGCTACACCTTC.

This clonotype occurred many times. The chain employs TRBV2 and TRBJ2-5; 9 nucleotides agree with TRBD1. CDR3 length: 13 residues. Germline CDR1 is SNHLY and CDR2 is FYNNEI. The V gene end was trimmed by 4 bases and the J gene end by 8 bases; junction bases not matched to a gene: 5. The CDR3 region is CASSAGQGITQYF. The CDR3 DNA is TGTGCCAGCAGTGCGGGACAGGGTATTACCCAGTACTTC.

In its sample, this clonotype was seen many times. The rearrangement uses TRBV6-5 and TRBJ2-3; unclear D gene. Trimming stripped 2 bases from V and 6 bases from J, with 12 bases between. Germline CDR1 is MNHEY and CDR2 is SVGAGI. The CDR3 has 14 amino acids. CDR3 protein: CASSYVEYGDTQYF. DNA for the CDR3: TGTGCCAGCAGTTACGTTGAATACGGGGATACGCAGTATTTT.

The rearrangement uses TRBV9 and TRBJ2-7; the D gene is possibly TRBD1 (5 bases). The germline V gene encodes CDR1 SGDLS and CDR2 YYNGEE. Trimming removed 3 bases at V and 3 bases at J, with 13 bases between. This CDR3 is 14 amino acids long. In DNA, the CDR3 is TGTGCCAGCAGCGCCGACGAAGGGGACTACGAGCAGTACTTC. Its translation is CASSADEGDYEQYF. The full variable domain, its missing parts supplied by reference TRBV9 and TRBJ2-7, is DSGVTQTPKHLITATGQRVTLRCSPRSGDLSVYWYQQSLDQGLQFLIQYYNGEERAKGNILERFSAQQFPDLHSELNLSSLELGDSALYFCASSADEGDYEQYFGPGTRLTVT.

This clonotype was detected many times. This chain joins TRBV3-1 and TRBJ2-2, with a tentative D call TRBD2 (5 bases). V was trimmed by 3 bases and J by 6 bases, leaving 20 bases between them. This CDR3 comprises 17 residues. The germline V gene encodes CDR1 LGHDT and CDR2 YNNKEL (reference sequence). Here the CDR3 DNA reads TGTGCCAGCAGCCACTCCGTTCGAGGGAGTAAGTCCGGGGAGCTGTTTTTT. Encoded protein: CASSHSVRGSKSGELFF.

The chain links TRBV7-9 to TRBJ2-4; D ambiguous. V lost 2 bases to trimming and J lost 0 bases, with 14 bases between them. This CDR3 has 17 residues. The V gene's germline CDR1 is SEHNR and CDR2 FQNEAQ (reference sequence). The CDR3 region has the DNA TGTGCCAGCAGCTTATTTTTGGCGGCTTTAGCCAAAAACATTCAGTACTTC. This translates into CASSLFLAALAKNIQYF.

This clonotype came up many times. The chain uses TRBV6-2 or TRBV6-3 and TRBJ2-1; 10 nucleotides align to TRBD1. V lost 0 bases to trimming and J lost 4 bases; unmatched junction nucleotides: 6. Germline V lookup: CDR1 MNHEY, CDR2 SVGEGT. This CDR3 contains 17 residues. The CDR3 is CASSYSTGGFLYNEQFF. DNA of the CDR3: TGTGCCAGCAGTTACTCGACAGGGGGCTTTTTATACAATGAGCAGTTCTTC.

In its sample, this clonotype was seen many times. CDR3 protein: CASRRDRGYGNTIYF. The CDR3 DNA is TGTGCCAGCCGGCGGGACAGGGGGTATGGAAACACCATATATTTT. V and J are TRBV2 and TRBJ1-3, with 11 bases lining up with TRBD1. Germline V CDR1 and CDR2: SNHLY, FYNNEI. Trimming took 8 bases from V and 3 from J; bases not matched to a gene: 6. The CDR3 is 15 amino acids.

This clonotype was detected ten times or more. The chain uses TRBV6-2 or TRBV6-3 and TRBJ2-7, with D maybe TRBD2 (5 bases). The V end was cut by 6 bases, the J end by 6 bases, with 9 bases between. CDR3 length: 11 amino acids. CDR1 is MNHEY, CDR2 SVGEGT, per germline. CDR3 nucleotide sequence: TGTGCCAGCAGAAGAGGAGGCGAGCAGTACTTC. This codes for CASRRGGEQYF.

This chain uses TRBV12-3 or TRBV12-4 with TRBJ2-4, with 9 positions matching TRBD2. V dropped 6 bases and J dropped 2; count of bases not matched to a gene: 8. CDR3 length: 16 amino acids. CDR3 in DNA: TGTGCCAGCAGCGTAGAAGCGGGAGGCCCCAAAAACATTCAGTACTTC. Translated, it gives CASSVEAGGPKNIQYF.

This chain connects TRBV7-9 to TRBJ2-7, with a weak D call TRBD1 (5 bases). Germline CDR1 reads SEHNR; CDR2 reads FQNEAQ (reference sequence). The V and J ends lost 2 bases and 3 bases respectively, with 14 bases between them. The CDR3 totals 15 residues. CDR3 bases: TGTGCCAGCAGCTTACGGCAGGGCAGCTACTACGAGCAGTACTTC. This codes for CASSLRQGSYYEQYF.

The chain carries TRBV6-1 and TRBJ2-2; 14 bases match TRBD2. This CDR3 region has 15 residues. Losses at the gene ends were 7 bases for V and 4 bases for J; bases not matched to a gene: 2. Per germline, CDR1 MNHNS and CDR2 SASEGT. CDR3 protein: CASTGLAGATGELFF. The DNA for the CDR3 is TGTGCCAGCACGGGACTAGCGGGAGCCACCGGGGAGCTGTTTTTT.

A few counts support this clonotype. The chain joins TRBV7-8 to TRBJ2-1; maybe TRBD1 (6 bases). Trimming stripped 2 bases from V and 0 bases from J, with 14 bases between. CDR3 length: 17 residues. Germline V gene sequence: CDR1 SGHVS, CDR2 FQNEAQ. The CDR3 DNA follows: TGTGCCAGCAGCTTAAGAGACCGGGACATCTCCTACAATGAGCAGTTCTTC. It specifies CASSLRDRDISYNEQFF.

The V and J genes are TRBV11-1 and TRBJ2-1; D uncertain. The J call may be incorrect, as the DNA end agrees better with TRBJ2-5. The CDR3 consists of 13 residues. Per germline, CDR1 SGHAT and CDR2 FQDESV (reference sequence). CDR3 residues: CASSFRIWETQYF. The CDR3 DNA is TGTGCCAGCAGCTTCCGGATTTGGGAGACCCAGTACTTC.

Note on this clonotype: It may be a read error: a sequence one base away is much more abundant. For the CDR3, the DNA is TGCAGCGATATAGCGGGGGACACAGATACGCAGTATTTT. Its protein product is CSDIAGDTDTQYF. The chain recombines TRBV29-1 with TRBJ2-3; 9 bases align to TRBD2. Germline V CDR1 and CDR2: SQVTM, ANQGSEA. Trimming took 7 bases from V and 2 from J; bases not matched to a gene: 4. The CDR3 spans 13 residues.

This clonotype was picked up a small number of times. V and J are TRBV12-3 or TRBV12-4 and TRBJ2-7; D is ambiguous. The ends were cut back, 3 bases at V and 6 bases at J, with 15 bases in the middle. The CDR3 covers 14 residues. The CDR3 DNA follows: TGTGCCAGCAGTTTGTCCCCCAAGCGAACCGAGCAGTACTTC. Protein: CASSLSPKRTEQYF.

The chain carries TRBV28 and TRBJ2-1; 13 bases agree with TRBD2. Germline V gene lookup returns CDR1 MDHEN and CDR2 SYDVKM. V gave up 4 bases and J gave up 8 bases; unmatched junction bases: 8. The CDR3 sequence is 16 residues long. The CDR3 DNA reads TGTGCCAGCAGTTCGGGACTAGCGGGGAGCATAGATGAGCAGTTCTTC. This encodes CASSSGLAGSIDEQFF.

The sample holds many counts of this clonotype. The chain has TRBV28 and TRBJ2-5, with a weak D call TRBD2 (6 bases). The CDR3 sequence is 14 residues long. Trimming left V 4 bases short and J 5 bases short, with 14 bases between. Germline values: CDR1 MDHEN, CDR2 SYDVKM. The CDR3 DNA is TGTGCCAGCAGTTCGGGCGGGATTGGGGAGACCCAGTACTTC. It yields the protein CASSSGGIGETQYF.

This clonotype was recorded at least ten times. The genes are TRBV5-1 and TRBJ2-1; 9 bases match TRBD1. Germline lookup yields CDR1 SGHRS and CDR2 YFSETQ. This CDR3 region has 15 residues. The V gene end was trimmed by 5 bases and the J gene end by 2 bases; junction bases not matched to a gene: 5. CDR3 in DNA: TGCGCCAGCAGATTAGACAGGGGGACCTACAATGAGCAGTTCTTC. Translating it yields CASRLDRGTYNEQFF.

This clonotype was detected many times. The V gene is TRBV20-1, the J gene TRBJ2-1, with 9 bases fitting TRBD1. From germline, CDR1 is DFQATT and CDR2 SNEGSKA (reference sequence). The CDR3 runs 14 residues. Trimming at V came to 6 bases and at J to 5 bases, leaving 8 bases not matched to a gene. CDR3 sequence (DNA): TGCAGTGCCACGGACAGGGGCCTCCACAATGAGCAGTTCTTC. As protein: CSATDRGLHNEQFF.

The sample holds many counts of this clonotype. The rearrangement joins TRBV28 to TRBJ2-7; 13 positions match TRBD2. CDR3 length equals 16 residues. Germline V gene lookup returns CDR1 MDHEN and CDR2 SYDVKM. Trimming removed 6 bases from V and 2 bases from J; junction bases left unmatched: 7. The CDR3 sequence is CASRPGTSGIPYEQYF. The CDR3 bases are TGTGCCAGCAGACCCGGGACTAGCGGGATTCCCTACGAGCAGTACTTC.

This clonotype was seen many times. The rearrangement uses TRBV5-1 and TRBJ1-2; D uncertain. V gave up 1 base and J gave up 3 bases, with 10 bases separating them. CDR3 length equals 14 residues. Germline V gene lookup returns CDR1 SGHRS and CDR2 YFSETQ. CDR3 sequence reads: CASSLRGNDYGYTF. For the CDR3, the DNA is TGCGCCAGCAGCTTGAGAGGGAACGACTATGGCTACACCTTC.

This clonotype turned up a few times. The rearrangement uses TRBV20-1 and TRBJ2-2; D gene uncertain. Germline V gene data show CDR1 as DFQATT and CDR2 as SNEGSKA (reference sequence). V was shortened by 0 bases and J by 6 bases, with 8 bases between the two germline ends. CDR3 length: 13 amino acids. CDR3 residues: CSARDPGPGELFF. The DNA for the CDR3 is TGCAGTGCTAGAGATCCCGGCCCCGGGGAGCTGTTTTTT.

This clonotype has at least ten counts. V usage is TRBV28 and J usage is TRBJ2-1; D remains unclear. Germline V gives CDR1 MDHEN, CDR2 SYDVKM. V lost 2 bases and J lost 6, with 8 bases in between. This CDR3 has 13 amino acids. Here the CDR3 DNA reads TGTGCCAGCAGTTTAGCAGTATCCAATGAGCAGTTCTTC. Protein: CASSLAVSNEQFF.

In its sample, this clonotype was seen a few times. The gene calls are TRBV20-1 and TRBJ2-7, with 16 bases identical to TRBD2. V trimming: 6 bases; J trimming: 6 bases; junction bases outside the gene matches: 5. This CDR3 has 14 residues. Per germline, CDR1 DFQATT and CDR2 SNEGSKA (reference sequence). The CDR3 here is CSATGTSGRGEQYF. CDR3 coding DNA: TGCAGTGCAACCGGGACTAGCGGGAGGGGCGAGCAGTACTTC.